These 24 T cell receptor beta chains share one sample of origin, sequenced in a study of blood T cell repertoires in COVID-19. Repertoires were generated with immunoSEQ multiplex PCR, while TCRdb's copy carries only in-frame clones and drops some. The sample contains about 300,000 clones, over 75% of which appear only once. Sequencing was carried out using PBMCs or T cells enriched from blood (not recorded which). Source of these receptors: a man between 25 and 39 years old who had recovered from COVID-19.

This chain connects TRBV2 to TRBJ1-2; D is uncertain. Per germline, CDR1 SNHLY and CDR2 FYNNEI. Trimming left V 8 bases short and J 2 bases short, with 18 bases between. The CDR3 covers 15 residues. In nucleotides, the CDR3 is TGTGCCAGCGAACCGGGAATGGGATCAAACTATGGCTACACCTTC. Its protein is CASEPGMGSNYGYTF.

CDR3 region: CASSPWGGSNQPQHF. CDR3 in DNA: TGTGCCAGCAGCCCATGGGGGGGAAGCAATCAGCCCCAGCATTTT. V usage is TRBV27 and J usage is TRBJ1-5, with D possibly TRBD1 on 5 matching bases. The V end was cut by 6 bases, the J end by 1 base, with 13 bases between. The CDR3 is 15 amino acids. Germline V gene sequence: CDR1 MNHEY, CDR2 SMNVEV (reference sequence).

This chain joins TRBV14 and TRBJ2-7; 9 nucleotides line up with TRBD1. Germline CDR1 and CDR2: SGHDN and FVKESK. The J segment lost 6 bases and the V segment lost 2 bases, leaving 8 bases of the junction unmatched. The length of the CDR3 is 15 residues. The CDR3 sequence is CASSQLAGTGLEQYF. CDR3 nucleotide sequence: TGTGCCAGCAGCCAATTAGCCGGGACAGGGCTCGAGCAGTACTTC. The full variable domain, completed using reference TRBV14 and TRBJ2-7, is EAGVTQFPSHSVIEKGQTVTLRCDPISGHDNLYWYRRVMGKEIKFLLHFVKESKQDESGMPNNRFLAERTGGTYSTLKVQPAELEDSGVYFCASSQLAGTGLEQYFGPGTRLTVT.

CDR3 loop: CASRSPGQSYGYTF. DNA of the CDR3: TGTGCCAGCCGATCCCCGGGACAGTCCTATGGCTACACCTTC. The rearrangement joins TRBV28 to TRBJ1-2; TRBD1 matches 7 bases. CDR1 and CDR2 from the germline V gene are MDHEN and SYDVKM. Trimming took 8 bases from V and 4 from J; bases not matched to a gene: 10. The CDR3 is made up of 14 amino acids.

The CDR3 loop is CASSQAAGGQETQYF. The CDR3 bases are TGTGCCAGCAGCCAAGCAGCGGGGGGGCAAGAGACCCAGTACTTC. The chain employs TRBV3-1 (or the pseudogene TRBV3-2) and TRBJ2-5; the match to TRBD2 covers 10 bases. Germline lookup yields CDR1 LGHDT and CDR2 YNNKEL (reference sequence). This CDR3 contains 15 residues. With 1 base clipped from V and 2 bases from J, the junction kept 1 base outside the gene matches.

This chain joins TRBV30 and TRBJ2-3; TRBD2 matches 7 bases. Germline V gene data show CDR1 as GTSNPN and CDR2 as SVGIG (reference sequence). The CDR3 sequence is 14 residues long. V trimming: 4 bases; J trimming: 5 bases; junction bases outside the gene matches: 9. The CDR3 nucleotides are TGTGCCTGGATCCGGGCGGGAGTTCTAGATACGCAGTATTTT. As protein: CAWIRAGVLDTQYF.

This clone is a singleton in its sample. The chain is built from TRBV27 and TRBJ1-5; D perhaps matches TRBD1 (6 bases). This CDR3 has 14 amino acids. V was pared by 4 bases and J by 2 bases, with 9 bases between. CDR1 and CDR2 (germline): MNHEY, SMNVEV (reference sequence). This CDR3 is CASSYRARNQPQHF. The CDR3 bases are TGTGCCAGCAGTTACAGGGCGCGCAATCAGCCCCAGCATTTT.

The genes are TRBV18 and TRBJ2-3; 9 bases line up with TRBD1. V lost 1 base to trimming and J lost 4 bases; unmatched junction nucleotides: 3. The CDR3 extends over 15 amino acids. The germline V gene encodes CDR1 KGHSH and CDR2 LQKENI. The CDR3 nucleotides read TGTGCCAGCTCACCACGGACAGGGGAGGCAGATACGCAGTATTTT. It yields the protein CASSPRTGEADTQYF.

The chain couples TRBV7-8 to TRBJ2-7; D may be TRBD2 (5 bases). Germline V gives CDR1 SGHVS, CDR2 FQNEAQ. The germline V and J ends were trimmed by 4 bases and 2 bases, with 6 bases remaining between them. The CDR3 contains 12 residues. The CDR3 DNA is TGTGCCAGCAGCTCGGGGACCTACGAGCAGTACTTC. It encodes CASSSGTYEQYF.

This rearrangement joins TRBV6-5 to TRBJ2-7; 9 bases align to TRBD1. The CDR3 is made up of 14 amino acids. The V and J ends lost 2 bases and 3 bases, in that order; junction bases with no gene match: 2. CDR1 and CDR2 from the germline V gene are MNHEY and SVGAGI. The CDR3 loop reads CASSYRDRVYEQYF. CDR3 coding DNA: TGTGCCAGCAGTTACCGGGACAGGGTCTACGAGCAGTACTTC.

V and J are TRBV18 and TRBJ1-1, with D perhaps matching TRBD1 (5 bases). The CDR3 length is 15 residues. The germline CDR1 and CDR2 sequences are KGHSH and LQKENI. The ends were cut back, 4 bases at V and 7 bases at J, with 19 bases in the middle. CDR3 coding DNA: TGTGCCAGCTCACGAGAGGGGAGGGGTGCGGATGAAGCTTTCTTT. It translates to CASSREGRGADEAFF.

This clone appeared a few times. This chain uses TRBV5-1 with TRBJ2-7; 8 bases fit TRBD1. The trim removed 2 bases at V and 5 bases at J, leaving 3 bases unmatched. The germline gives CDR1 SGHRS, CDR2 YFSETQ. This CDR3 contains 13 residues. The CDR3, as DNA: TGCGCCAGCAGCTTAAACAGGGGGAACGAGCAGTACTTC. Amino acids: CASSLNRGNEQYF.

This clone was detected a few times. The chain is built from TRBV28 and TRBJ2-7, with 9 bases lining up with TRBD1. Germline assignment: CDR1 MDHEN and CDR2 SYDVKM. The CDR3 spans 14 residues. The ends lost 6 bases at V and 1 base at J; junction bases unmatched: 4. CDR3 DNA: TGTGCCAGCAGCTCCGGGACAGGGTCCTACGAGCAGTACTTC. Protein: CASSSGTGSYEQYF.

This clone was counted a single time. The CDR3 DNA reads as TGTGCCAGCAGACCCCGGGACAGGGCACTTAATGAGCAGTTCTTC. It is translated as CASRPRDRALNEQFF. This rearrangement joins TRBV28 to TRBJ2-1; TRBD1 aligns across 9 bases. The germline CDR1 and CDR2 sequences are MDHEN and SYDVKM. V lost 6 bases and J lost 7; bases outside the gene matches: 10. This CDR3 comprises 15 residues.

V is TRBV28 and J is TRBJ2-7, with D tentatively TRBD2 (6 bases). Germline CDR1 and CDR2: MDHEN and SYDVKM. The CDR3 covers 12 residues. V was cut by 6 bases and J by 6 bases, with 12 bases left in between. CDR3 nucleotides: TGTGCCAGCAGAAGGACTACTGGCGAGCAGTACTTC. It specifies CASRRTTGEQYF.

The V and J genes are TRBV5-1 and TRBJ1-2; 8 bases align to TRBD1. From germline, CDR1 is SGHRS and CDR2 YFSETQ. CDR3 length: 17 amino acids. Trimming removed 4 bases from V and 2 bases from J; junction bases left unmatched: 13. The CDR3 DNA reads TGCGCCAGCAGCCTTGGGGACAGGCTACCAGAAAACTATGGCTACACCTTC. Translating gives CASSLGDRLPENYGYTF.

This sequence joins TRBV4-1 and TRBJ1-4, with TRBD1 as a possible D gene (6 bases). Germline V gene lookup returns CDR1 MGHRA and CDR2 YSYEKL. The CDR3 covers 16 residues. V was shortened by 0 bases and J by 7 bases, with 15 bases between the two germline ends. The CDR3 loop is CASSQEVGAVSEKLFF. The CDR3 bases are TGCGCCAGCAGCCAAGAGGTGGGGGCGGTGAGTGAAAAACTGTTTTTT.

This clone was picked up one time. The genes are TRBV6-5 and TRBJ1-2; 8 bases map to TRBD1. The CDR3 loop spans 14 amino acids. The trim removed 7 bases at V and 2 bases at J, leaving 6 bases unmatched. Germline V gene sequence: CDR1 MNHEY, CDR2 SVGAGI. The CDR3 sequence is CASTRTGTNYGYTF. CDR3 DNA: TGTGCCAGCACCAGGACAGGGACAAACTATGGCTACACCTTC.

This clone was seen only once. The CDR3, as DNA: TGCGCCAGCAGCTTAGCGGTGAGCTCCTACAATGAGCAGTTCTTC. It is translated as CASSLAVSSYNEQFF. The rearrangement joins TRBV5-1 to TRBJ2-1, with a possible D match to TRBD2 (5 bases). The V end lost 2 bases, the J end lost 0 bases, and 9 bases lay between the germline ends. CDR3 length: 15 residues. CDR1 and CDR2 from the germline V gene are SGHRS and YFSETQ.

This clone was seen only once. The V and J genes are TRBV4-2 and TRBJ1-1; D not certain. The ends were cut back, 4 bases at V and 0 bases at J, with 9 bases in the middle. The CDR3 totals 14 residues. The germline gives CDR1 LGHNA, CDR2 YNFKEQ. The CDR3 loop is CASSLHGMNTEAFF. CDR3 in DNA: TGTGCCAGCAGCCTACATGGTATGAACACTGAAGCTTTCTTT.

The rearrangement links TRBV5-6 to TRBJ2-5; maybe TRBD1 (6 bases). CDR1 and CDR2 (germline): SGHDT, YYEEEE. This CDR3 spans 16 amino acids. With 2 bases removed from V and 4 bases from J, the gap between germline ends came to 18 bases. The CDR3 DNA is TGTGCCAGCAGCTTTCAGGGGCCAAGAATAGGAGAGACCCAGTACTTC. It yields the protein CASSFQGPRIGETQYF. Supplemented by reference TRBV5-6 and TRBJ2-5, the full variable domain reads DAGVTQSPTHLIKTRGQQVTLRCSPKSGHDTVSWYQQALGQGPQFIFQYYEEEERQRGNFPDRFSGHQFPNYSSELNVNALLLGDSALYLCASSFQGPRIGETQYFGPGTRLLVL.

The genes are TRBV7-9 and TRBJ2-1, with a tentative D call TRBD2 (6 bases). The CDR3 has 15 amino acids. CDR1 SEHNR and CDR2 FQNEAQ come from the germline V gene (reference sequence). V was trimmed by 5 bases and J by 0 bases, leaving 11 bases between them. Written as DNA, the CDR3 is TGTGCCAGCAGCACGGGAGTCCCCTCCTACAATGAGCAGTTCTTC. This translates into CASSTGVPSYNEQFF.

The chain employs TRBV11-3 and TRBJ2-1; a possible D gene is TRBD2 (6 bases). From germline, CDR1 is SGHNT and CDR2 YENEEA. V lost 5 bases and J lost 4, with 15 bases in between. The CDR3 has 15 residues. CDR3 sequence (DNA): TGTGCCAGCAGCCAGACCCGGGACTCATACAATGAGCAGTTCTTC. Translated, it gives CASSQTRDSYNEQFF.

This clone was detected a few times. V is TRBV19 and J is TRBJ1-5; D not certain. CDR3 length: 15 amino acids. CDR1 LNHDA and CDR2 SQIVND come from the germline V gene (reference sequence). Trimming stripped 8 bases from V and 0 bases from J, with 14 bases between. CDR3 loop: CASVAGGSSNQPQHF. CDR3 sequence (DNA): TGTGCCAGTGTCGCGGGTGGGAGTAGCAATCAGCCCCAGCATTTT.